Listed below are T cell receptor beta chains from one sample, sequenced in a study of OX40 agonist ivuxolimab in advanced cancers. The table came from immunoSEQ multiplex PCR; TCRdb's copy has only in-frame clones and leaves some out. The sample lists about 86,000 clones, about 90% occurring once. This sample comprised CD4+ or CD8+ T cells sorted from blood, obtained in a trial of the OX40 agonist ivuxolimab. Receptors originate from an adult with an advanced solid tumor such as melanoma, head and neck, liver or kidney cancer. The CDR3 runs from the conserved cysteine through the conserved F or W. Each record gives: D gene, J gene, V gene, clone size, CDR3 protein, CDR3 DNA. D genes are given only for firm matches. Clone size is not always given. Where it is, it says once, few, many or a class for expanded clones.

D: NA; J: TRBJ2-7; V: TRBV2; size: NA; CDR3: CASMGLATYEQYF; DNA: TGTGCCAGCATGGGGCTAGCCACCTACGAGCAGTACTTC
D: NA; J: TRBJ2-2; V: TRBV9; size: NA; CDR3: CASSVVGVGSGELFF; DNA: TGTGCCAGCAGCGTAGTAGGGGTCGGGTCCGGGGAGCTGTTTTTT
D: TRBD1; J: TRBJ2-7; V: TRBV2; size: NA; CDR3: CASGRTGPSYEQYF; DNA: TGTGCCAGCGGAAGGACAGGGCCCTCCTACGAGCAGTACTTC
D: NA; J: TRBJ1-5; V: TRBV7-8; size: NA; CDR3: CASSSIGRTNQPQHF; DNA: TGTGCCAGCAGCTCAATAGGCAGGACCAATCAGCCCCAGCATTTT
D: NA; J: TRBJ1-3; V: TRBV27; size: NA; CDR3: CASSLTADSGNTIYF; DNA: TGTGCCAGCAGTTTAACGGCAGACTCTGGAAACACCATATATTTT
D: NA; J: TRBJ2-7; V: TRBV21-1; size: once; CDR3: CASSKEEGDEQYF; DNA: TGTGCCAGCAGCAAAGAGGAGGGGGACGAGCAGTACTTC
D: NA; J: TRBJ2-1; V: TRBV9; size: NA; CDR3: CASSNVNEQFF; DNA: TGTGCCAGCAGCAATGTCAATGAGCAGTTCTTC
D: TRBD1; J: TRBJ2-7; V: TRBV7-9; size: NA; CDR3: CASSSGQGMLQYF; DNA: TGTGCCAGCAGCTCCGGACAGGGGATGTTACAGTACTTC
D: NA; J: TRBJ2-1; V: TRBV6-1; size: NA; CDR3: CASSEAQRNEQFF; DNA: TGTGCCAGCAGTGAAGCGCAAAGGAATGAGCAGTTCTTC
D: TRBD1; J: TRBJ2-1; V: TRBV28; size: NA; CDR3: CASSSPGQGAFEQFF; DNA: TGTGCCAGCAGCTCACCGGGACAGGGGGCGTTTGAGCAGTTCTTC
D: TRBD2; J: TRBJ2-3; V: TRBV6-6; size: NA; CDR3: CASNVAGVTDTQYF; DNA: TGTGCCAGCAACGTAGCGGGAGTCACAGATACGCAGTATTTT
D: TRBD1; J: TRBJ2-6; V: TRBV7-3; size: NA; CDR3: CASSDVQGDVLTF; DNA: TGTGCCAGCAGCGACGTACAGGGGGACGTCCTGACTTTC
D: NA; J: TRBJ2-7; V: TRBV5-1; size: NA; CDR3: CASSFESNEQYF; DNA: TGCGCCAGCAGCTTTGAGTCGAACGAGCAGTACTTC
D: NA; J: TRBJ1-2; V: TRBV28; size: NA; CDR3: CASSARDTDYGYTF; DNA: TGTGCCAGCAGTGCCCGGGACACGGACTATGGCTACACCTTC
D: TRBD1; J: TRBJ1-2; V: TRBV6-5; size: NA; CDR3: CASSPQGDNYGYTF; DNA: TGTGCCAGCAGTCCACAGGGGGACAACTATGGCTACACCTTC
D: NA; J: TRBJ2-3; V: TRBV7-8; size: NA; CDR3: CASSKRQDPTPDTQYF; DNA: TGTGCCAGCAGCAAAAGACAGGACCCGACCCCAGATACGCAGTATTTT